The present T cell receptor beta chain was sequenced within a study of blood T cell repertoires in COVID-19. The wider study: Sources were T cells, B-cell-depleted T cells, or PBMCs; the material itself was cDNA or gDNA.

Assay: immunoSEQ multiplex PCR; the TCRdb copy retains only in-frame clones and omits some. The sample consists of about 90,000 clones, less than 90% of them appearing once. Germline CDR1 is ENHRY and CDR2 is SYGVKD. The CDR3 contains 14 residues. V was cut by 6 bases and J by 2 bases, with 14 bases left in between. The rearrangement links TRBV10-3 to TRBJ2-7, with a possible D match to TRBD2 (6 bases). Sequenced sample: peripheral blood. The clonotype originates from an elderly man with active or convalescent COVID-19. In DNA, the CDR3 is TGTGCCATCAGACCGGAGGGGTCCGCCTACGAGCAGTACTTC. Its protein is CAIRPEGSAYEQYF.